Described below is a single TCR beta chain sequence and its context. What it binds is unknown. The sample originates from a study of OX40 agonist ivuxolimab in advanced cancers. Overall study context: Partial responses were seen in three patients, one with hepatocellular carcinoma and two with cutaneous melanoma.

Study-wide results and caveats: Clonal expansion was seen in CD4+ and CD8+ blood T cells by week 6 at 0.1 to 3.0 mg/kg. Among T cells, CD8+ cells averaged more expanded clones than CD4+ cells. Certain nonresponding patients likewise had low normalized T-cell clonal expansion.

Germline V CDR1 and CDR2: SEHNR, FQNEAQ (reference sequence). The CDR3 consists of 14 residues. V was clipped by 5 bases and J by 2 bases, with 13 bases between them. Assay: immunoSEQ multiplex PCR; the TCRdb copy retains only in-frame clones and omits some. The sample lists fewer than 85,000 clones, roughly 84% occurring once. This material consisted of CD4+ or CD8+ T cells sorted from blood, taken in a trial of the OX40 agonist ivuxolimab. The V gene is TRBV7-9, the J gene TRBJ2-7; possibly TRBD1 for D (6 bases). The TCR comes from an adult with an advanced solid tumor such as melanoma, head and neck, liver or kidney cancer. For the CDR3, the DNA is TGTGCCAGCAGCCGACGAGGGGGTACCTACGAGCAGTACTTC. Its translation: CASSRRGGTYEQYF.